The text below deals with one TCR beta chain. It has no known antigen specificity. No much larger clone exists at a distance of one base, and base qualities are not known. The data stem from a study of control samples from healthy donors and cancer patients (dated by TCRdb to about 2020). The library was built by means of the immunoSEQ multiplex PCR assay. Here the immuneACCESS table is served through TCRdb, limited to in-frame sequences with V and J called. Missing clones are a known gap in these copies; in checked studies unresolved V genes cover under half, and the rest lacks a known reason. Recorded for this sample are about 170,000 clones; just over 90% of them occurred a single time. The top ten constitute 4.1% of the sample. CDR1 and CDR2 (SQVTM, ANQGSEA) derive from the germline V gene. V lost 0 bases and J lost 6 bases, and the count of bases not matched to a germline gene is 21. The cysteine opens and the phenylalanine closes a CDR3 of 20 amino acids. The CDR3 DNA has 60 bases and is translated from base 1.

This clonotype originated in a woman in her fifties or sixties in good health. The rearrangement combines TRBV29-1 with TRBJ2-2, with 8 bases aligning to TRBD1. The sequencing sample was made of blood. The DNA reads as follows: TGCAGCGTTGAAGAATGGGGCCCCTATGGGGGGACAGGCCCTGCCGGGGAGCTGTTTTTT. Translated, it gives CSVEEWGPYGGTGPAGELFF.